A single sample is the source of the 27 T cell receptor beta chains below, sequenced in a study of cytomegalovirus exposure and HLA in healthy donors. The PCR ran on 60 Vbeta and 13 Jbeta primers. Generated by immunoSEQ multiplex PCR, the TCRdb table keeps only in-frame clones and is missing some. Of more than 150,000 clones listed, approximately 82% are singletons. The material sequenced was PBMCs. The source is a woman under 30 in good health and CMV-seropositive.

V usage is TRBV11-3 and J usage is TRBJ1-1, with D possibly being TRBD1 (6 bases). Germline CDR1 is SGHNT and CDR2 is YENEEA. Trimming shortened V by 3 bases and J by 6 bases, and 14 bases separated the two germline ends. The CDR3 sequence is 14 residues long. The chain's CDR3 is CASSFSAGAAEAFF. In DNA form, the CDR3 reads TGTGCCAGCAGCTTCAGCGCGGGGGCGGCTGAAGCTTTCTTT.

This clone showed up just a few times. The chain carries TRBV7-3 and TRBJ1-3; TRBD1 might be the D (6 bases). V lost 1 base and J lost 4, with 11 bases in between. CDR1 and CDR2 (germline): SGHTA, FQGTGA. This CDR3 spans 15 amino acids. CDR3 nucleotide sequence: TGTGCCAGCAGCTTAAACGGGGGGCTCGGAAACACCATATATTTT. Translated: CASSLNGGLGNTIYF.

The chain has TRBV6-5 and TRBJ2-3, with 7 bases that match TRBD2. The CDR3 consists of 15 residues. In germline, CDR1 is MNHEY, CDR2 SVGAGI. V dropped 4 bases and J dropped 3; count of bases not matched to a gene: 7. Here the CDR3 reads CASSSGGPPTDTQYF. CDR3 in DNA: TGTGCCAGCAGTTCGGGGGGACCCCCGACAGATACGCAGTATTTT.

CDR3 coding DNA: TGTGCCAGCAGCAAATGGGGGGTATCCTACGAGCAGTACGTC. Amino acids: CASSKWGVSYEQYV. The V gene is TRBV21-1, the J gene TRBJ2-7; the table's D gene call, TRBD2, was not cross checked with the DNA. TRBV21-1 is reported as a pseudogene. The CDR3 runs 14 residues.

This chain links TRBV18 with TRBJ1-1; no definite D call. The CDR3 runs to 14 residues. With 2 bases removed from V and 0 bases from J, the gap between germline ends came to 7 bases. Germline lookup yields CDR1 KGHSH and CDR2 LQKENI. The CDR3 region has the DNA TGTGCCAGCTCACCAAACAGAATGAACACTGAAGCTTTCTTT. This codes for CASSPNRMNTEAFF.

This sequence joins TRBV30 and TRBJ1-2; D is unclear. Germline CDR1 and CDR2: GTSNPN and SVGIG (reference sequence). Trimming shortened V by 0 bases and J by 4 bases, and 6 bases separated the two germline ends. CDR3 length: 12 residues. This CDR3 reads CAWSVGAYGYTF. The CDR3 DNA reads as TGTGCCTGGAGTGTCGGAGCCTATGGCTACACCTTC.

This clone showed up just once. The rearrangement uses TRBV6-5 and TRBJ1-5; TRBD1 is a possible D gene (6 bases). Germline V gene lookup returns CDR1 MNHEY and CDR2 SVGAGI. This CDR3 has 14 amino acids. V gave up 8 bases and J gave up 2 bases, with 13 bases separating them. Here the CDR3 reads CASGQGIGNQPQHF. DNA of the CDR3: TGTGCCAGCGGGCAGGGGATCGGCAATCAGCCCCAGCATTTT.

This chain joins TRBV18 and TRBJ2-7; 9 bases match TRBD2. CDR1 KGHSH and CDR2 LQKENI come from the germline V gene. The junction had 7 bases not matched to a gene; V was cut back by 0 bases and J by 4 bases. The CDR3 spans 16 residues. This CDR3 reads CASSPPLAGSPYEQYF. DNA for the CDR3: TGTGCCAGCTCACCACCTCTAGCGGGGTCCCCGTACGAGCAGTACTTC.

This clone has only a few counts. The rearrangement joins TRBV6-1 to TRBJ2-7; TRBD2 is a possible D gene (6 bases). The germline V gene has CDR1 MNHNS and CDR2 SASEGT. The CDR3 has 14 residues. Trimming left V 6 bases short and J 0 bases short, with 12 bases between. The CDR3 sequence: CASSSGTGSYEQYF. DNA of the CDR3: TGTGCCAGCAGCTCCGGGACTGGCTCCTACGAGCAGTACTTC.

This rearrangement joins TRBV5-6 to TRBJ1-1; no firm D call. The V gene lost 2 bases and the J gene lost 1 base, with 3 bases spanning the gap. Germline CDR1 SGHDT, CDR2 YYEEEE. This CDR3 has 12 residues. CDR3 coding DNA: TGTGCCAGCAGCTTCGGGAACACTGAAGCTTTCTTT. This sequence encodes CASSFGNTEAFF.

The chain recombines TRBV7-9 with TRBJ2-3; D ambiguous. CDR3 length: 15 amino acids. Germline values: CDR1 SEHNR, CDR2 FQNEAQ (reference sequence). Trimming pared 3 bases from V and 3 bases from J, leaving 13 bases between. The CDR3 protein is CASSFGVAGTDTQYF. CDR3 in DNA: TGTGCCAGCAGCTTCGGAGTAGCTGGTACAGATACGCAGTATTTT.

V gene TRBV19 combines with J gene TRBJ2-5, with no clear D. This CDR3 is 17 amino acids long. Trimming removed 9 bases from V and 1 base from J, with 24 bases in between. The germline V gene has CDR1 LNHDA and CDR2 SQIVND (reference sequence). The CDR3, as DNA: TGTGCCAGCTCCAAAACGATAGCCATCGGCTCCCAAGAGACCCAGTACTTC. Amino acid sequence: CASSKTIAIGSQETQYF.

The CDR3 DNA reads TGTGCCAGCAGCTTACTTACGACAGGGATGTTCGAGACCCAGTACTTC. This encodes CASSLLTTGMFETQYF. The rearrangement links TRBV11-2 to TRBJ2-5; 7 bases align to TRBD1. The V gene end was trimmed by 2 bases and the J gene end by 5 bases; junction bases not matched to a gene: 11. This CDR3 is built from 16 residues. In germline, CDR1 is SGHAT, CDR2 FQNNGV.

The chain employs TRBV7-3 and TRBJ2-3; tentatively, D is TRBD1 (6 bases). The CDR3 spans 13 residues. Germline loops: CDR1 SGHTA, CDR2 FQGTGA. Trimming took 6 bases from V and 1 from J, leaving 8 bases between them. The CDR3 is CASRDSGTDTQYF. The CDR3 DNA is TGTGCCAGCAGGGACAGCGGCACAGATACGCAGTATTTT.

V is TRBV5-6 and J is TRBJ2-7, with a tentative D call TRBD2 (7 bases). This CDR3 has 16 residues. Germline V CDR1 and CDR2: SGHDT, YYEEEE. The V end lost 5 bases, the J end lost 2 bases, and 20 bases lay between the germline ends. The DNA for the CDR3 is TGTGCCAGCAGTCAAGGGGGGGCAGGGTCCCCCTACGAGCAGTACGTC. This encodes CASSQGGAGSPYEQYV.

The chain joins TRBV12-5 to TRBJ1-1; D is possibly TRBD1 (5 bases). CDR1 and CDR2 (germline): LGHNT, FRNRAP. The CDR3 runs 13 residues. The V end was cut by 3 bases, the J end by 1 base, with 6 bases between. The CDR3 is CASGFQGNTEAFF. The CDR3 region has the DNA TGTGCTAGTGGTTTTCAGGGGAACACTGAAGCTTTCTTT.

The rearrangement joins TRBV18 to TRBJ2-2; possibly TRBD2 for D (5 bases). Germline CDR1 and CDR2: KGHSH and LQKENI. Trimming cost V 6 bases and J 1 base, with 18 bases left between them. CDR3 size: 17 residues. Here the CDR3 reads CASSLPGLGVNTGELFF. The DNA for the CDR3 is TGTGCCAGCTCGCTTCCCGGACTCGGGGTGAACACCGGGGAGCTGTTTTTT.

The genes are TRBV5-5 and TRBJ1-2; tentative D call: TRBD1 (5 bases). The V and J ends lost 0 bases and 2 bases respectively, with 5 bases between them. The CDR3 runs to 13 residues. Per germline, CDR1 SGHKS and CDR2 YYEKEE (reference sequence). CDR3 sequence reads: CASSLGQNYGYTF. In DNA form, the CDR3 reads TGTGCCAGCAGCTTGGGACAGAACTATGGCTACACCTTC.

For the CDR3, the DNA is TGTGCCAGCAGCTTAGCGTCAGGGATCCCCTATGGCTACACCTTC. Translating gives CASSLASGIPYGYTF. The chain uses TRBV7-9 and TRBJ1-2, with D perhaps matching TRBD1 (5 bases). The CDR3 is 15 amino acids. Between the trimmed V and J ends, which lost 0 bases and 4 bases, there was a span of 12 bases. The germline V gene encodes CDR1 SEHNR and CDR2 FQNEAQ (reference sequence).

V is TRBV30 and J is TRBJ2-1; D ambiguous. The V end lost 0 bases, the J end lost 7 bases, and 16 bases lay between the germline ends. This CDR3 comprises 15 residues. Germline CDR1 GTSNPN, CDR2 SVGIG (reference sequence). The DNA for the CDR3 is TGTGCCTGGAGTGTCTCCGGATATGGGCCTAATGAGCAGTTCTTC. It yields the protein CAWSVSGYGPNEQFF.

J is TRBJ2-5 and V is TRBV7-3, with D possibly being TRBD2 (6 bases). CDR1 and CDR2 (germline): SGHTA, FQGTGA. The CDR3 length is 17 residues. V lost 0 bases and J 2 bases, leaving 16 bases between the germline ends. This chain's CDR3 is CASSLTPTRGLQETQYF. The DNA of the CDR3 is TGTGCCAGCAGCTTAACGCCGACTAGGGGTCTTCAAGAGACCCAGTACTTC.

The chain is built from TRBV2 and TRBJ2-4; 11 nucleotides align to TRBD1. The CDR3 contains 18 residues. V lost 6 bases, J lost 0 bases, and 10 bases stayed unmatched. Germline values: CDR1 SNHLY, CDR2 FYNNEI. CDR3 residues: CASSPGTGGMLAKNIQYF. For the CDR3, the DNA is TGTGCCAGCAGCCCCGGGACAGGGGGAATGCTAGCCAAAAACATTCAGTACTTC.

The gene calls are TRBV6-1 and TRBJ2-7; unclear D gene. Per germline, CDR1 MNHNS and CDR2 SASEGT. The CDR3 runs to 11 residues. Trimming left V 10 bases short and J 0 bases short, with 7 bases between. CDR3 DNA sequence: TGTGCCACACAGAGCTCCTACGAGCAGTACTTC. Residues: CATQSSYEQYF.

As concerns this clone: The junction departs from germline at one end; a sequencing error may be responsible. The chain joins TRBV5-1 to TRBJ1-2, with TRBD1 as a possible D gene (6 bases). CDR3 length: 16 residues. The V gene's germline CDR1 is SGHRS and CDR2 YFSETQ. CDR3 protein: CAGSWGTPRVDYGYTF. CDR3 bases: TGCGCCGGCAGCTGGGGGACACCCAGGGTTGACTATGGCTACACCTTC. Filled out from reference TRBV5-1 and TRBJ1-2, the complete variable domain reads KAGVTQTPRYLIKTRGQQVTLSCSPISGHRSVSWYQQTPGQGLQFLFEYFSETQRNKGNFPGRFSGRQFSNSRSEMNVSTLELGDSALYLCAGSWGTPRVDYGYTFGSGTRLTVV.

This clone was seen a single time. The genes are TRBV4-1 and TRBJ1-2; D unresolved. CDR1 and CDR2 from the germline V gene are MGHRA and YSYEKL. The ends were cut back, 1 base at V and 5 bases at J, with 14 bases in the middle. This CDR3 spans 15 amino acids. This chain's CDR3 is CASSQATAGLYGYTF. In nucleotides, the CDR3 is TGCGCCAGCAGCCAAGCCACAGCAGGACTATATGGCTACACCTTC.

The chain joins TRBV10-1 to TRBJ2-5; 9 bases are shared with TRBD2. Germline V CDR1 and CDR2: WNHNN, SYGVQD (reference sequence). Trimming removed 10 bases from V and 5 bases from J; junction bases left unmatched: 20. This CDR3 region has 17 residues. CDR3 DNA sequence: TGCGCCACCCCGCGGCGTGGCGGGGGGGCGTGGAGGGAGACCCAGTACTTC. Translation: CATPRRGGGAWRETQYF.

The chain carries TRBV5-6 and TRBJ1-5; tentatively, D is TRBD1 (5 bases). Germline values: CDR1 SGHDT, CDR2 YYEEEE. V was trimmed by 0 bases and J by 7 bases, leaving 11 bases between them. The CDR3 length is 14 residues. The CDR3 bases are TGTGCCAGCAGCTTGGTTGGGGCAGGCCAGCCCCAGCATTTT. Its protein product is CASSLVGAGQPQHF.